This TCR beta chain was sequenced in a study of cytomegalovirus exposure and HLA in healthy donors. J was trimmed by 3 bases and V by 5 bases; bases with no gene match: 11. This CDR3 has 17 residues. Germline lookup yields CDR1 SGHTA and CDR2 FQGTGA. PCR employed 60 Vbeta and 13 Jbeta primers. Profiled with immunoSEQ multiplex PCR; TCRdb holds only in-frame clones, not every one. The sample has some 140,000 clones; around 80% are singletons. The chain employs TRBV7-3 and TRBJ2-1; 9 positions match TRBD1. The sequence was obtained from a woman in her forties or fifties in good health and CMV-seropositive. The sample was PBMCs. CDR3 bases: TGTGCCAGCAGCCAACAACACAGGGGGCGCTTCTACAATGAGCAGTTCTTC. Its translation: CASSQQHRGRFYNEQFF.